What follows is one TCR beta chain and its context. Its antigen is currently unknown. The study reverse transcribed the entire isolated RNA, so it sequenced expressed TCRB transcripts. The table came from immunoSEQ multiplex PCR; TCRdb's copy has only in-frame clones and leaves some out. The repertoire holds 300,000 or so clones, with less than 15% as singletons. The ends lost 4 bases at V and 3 bases at J; junction bases unmatched: 5. Germline V CDR1 and CDR2: SEHNR, FQNEAQ (reference sequence). The CDR3 runs to 16 residues. These data are taken from a study of beta chain features in type 1 diabetes. General observations from the study: Within each of all four CD4+ subsets, Type 1 diabetes patients had TCRB CDR3s that were moderately but significantly shorter.

Sequenced sample: naive CD4+ T cells from blood. This clonotype was sampled from a woman aged 18 to 35 with type 1 diabetes. The V and J genes are TRBV7-9 and TRBJ2-3; 12 nucleotides agree with TRBD2. The chain's CDR3 is CASSSLAGGSTDTQYF. For the CDR3, the DNA is TGTGCCAGCAGCTCGCTAGCGGGAGGGTCAACAGATACGCAGTATTTT.